The 10 T cell receptor beta chains listed next were all sequenced from one sample in a study of glioma-infiltrating T cells. Amplification of TCR alpha and beta CDR3 regions from RNA used iRepertoire nested multiplex PCR. TCRdb used MiXCR to reprocess the multiplex PCR reads, holding one entry per CDR3 protein. The table includes some 22,000 distinct CDR3 sequences, around 23% detected once. Sequencing was performed on glioma tissue, nonneoplastic brain tissue, or PBMCs (not recorded which). The receptors stem from a human donor with low-grade glioma or glioblastoma, undergoing nonglioma brain surgery, or in good health (not recorded which).

This clonotype was seen ten or more times. This chain connects TRBV19 to TRBJ2-7, with TRBD2 identical over 7 bases. Germline V gene lookup returns CDR1 LNHDA and CDR2 SQIVND (reference sequence). The ends lost 2 bases at V and 4 bases at J; junction bases unmatched: 2. The CDR3 has 13 amino acids. The CDR3, as DNA: TGTGCCAGTAGTATAATCGGGAGGTACGAGCAGTACTTC. Translating it yields CASSIIGRYEQYF.

This clonotype was counted ten times or more. This chain uses TRBV7-3 with TRBJ2-2; no reliable D call. The CDR3 loop spans 15 amino acids. Between the trimmed V and J ends, which lost 0 bases and 4 bases, there was a span of 9 bases. The germline V gene encodes CDR1 SGHTA and CDR2 FQGTGA. This CDR3 is CASSLTVALTGELFF. The CDR3 DNA reads as TGTGCCAGCAGCTTAACGGTGGCGCTCACCGGGGAGCTGTTTTTT.

This clonotype was seen ten or more times. V and J are TRBV20-1 and TRBJ2-1, with 12 bases aligning to TRBD2. The CDR3 length is 14 residues. V was pared by 6 bases and J by 6 bases, with 6 bases of the junction left unmatched. Germline lookup yields CDR1 DFQATT and CDR2 SNEGSKA (reference sequence). The CDR3 DNA reads TGCAGTGCAGTTCTAGCGGGGGGGCGCAATGAGCAGTTCTTC. Protein sequence: CSAVLAGGRNEQFF.

The table lists this clonotype with many counts. The chain recombines TRBV3-1 with TRBJ2-7; D tentatively reads TRBD1 or TRBD2 (5 bases each). Germline loops: CDR1 LGHDT, CDR2 YNNKEL (reference sequence). This CDR3 region has 15 residues. With 3 bases removed from V and 2 bases from J, the gap between germline ends came to 14 bases. In nucleotides, the CDR3 is TGTGCCAGCAGCCACCTCCCAGGGACCGCCTACGAGCAGTACTTC. It codes for CASSHLPGTAYEQYF.

This clonotype was counted many times. A much larger clone differs by one base, so this may be a read error. The gene calls are TRBV27 and TRBJ1-6, with 9 bases identical to TRBD1. The V gene's germline CDR1 is MNHEY and CDR2 SMNVEV (reference sequence). After removal of 7 bases from V and 8 bases from J, the junction contained 12 bases not matched to a gene. There are 16 residues in the CDR3. CDR3 nucleotide sequence: TGTGCCAGCAACAGACGACAGGGGGGAATATATTCACCCCTCCACTTT. Translated: CASNRRQGGIYSPLHF.

This clonotype was observed many times. The V and J genes are TRBV20-1 and TRBJ1-1, with D maybe TRBD1 (5 bases). Trimming took off 3 bases at V and 3 bases at J, with 11 bases between the two ends. Germline CDR1 is DFQATT and CDR2 is SNEGSKA (reference sequence). The CDR3 is 13 amino acids. The CDR3 DNA reads as TGCAGTGCTAGTCCGGGGCAGGACACTGAAGCTTTCTTT. Amino acids: CSASPGQDTEAFF.

This clonotype was seen many times. The chain links TRBV4-2 to TRBJ2-4, with 10 bases that match TRBD2. Unmatched junction bases numbered 5, after V lost 0 bases and J lost 6 bases. CDR3 length equals 16 residues. Per the germline V gene, CDR1 is LGHNA and CDR2 is YNFKEQ. CDR3 nucleotide sequence: TGTGCCAGCAGCCAAGATCGTTCTAGCGGGGGAAACATTCAGTACTTC. It yields the protein CASSQDRSSGGNIQYF.

This clonotype was seen only a few times. V is TRBV3-1 and J is TRBJ2-7, with D perhaps matching TRBD2 (6 bases). The CDR3 length is 12 residues. From germline, CDR1 is LGHDT and CDR2 YNNKEL (reference sequence). V lost 8 bases to trimming and J lost 0 bases, with 8 bases between them. This CDR3 is CASVSGSYEQYF. CDR3 bases: TGTGCCAGCGTTAGCGGCTCCTACGAGCAGTACTTC.

This clonotype was seen at least ten times. CDR3 bases: TGTGCCAGCAGTTCACCTGGACAGGGGCTCCATAACTATGGCTACACCTTC. Translation: CASSSPGQGLHNYGYTF. The V and J genes are TRBV28 and TRBJ1-2, with 9 bases lining up with TRBD1. The V segment lost 4 bases and the J segment 1 base; nucleotides outside the gene matches: 10. Germline-derived CDR1 and CDR2 are MDHEN and SYDVKM. The CDR3 has 17 amino acids.

This chain links TRBV12-3 or TRBV12-4 with TRBJ1-4; D gene unclear. The CDR3 length is 13 residues. V was pared by 1 base and J by 10 bases, with 10 bases between. CDR3 bases: TGTGCCAGCAGTTTAGGAGGGAGGCGAAAACTGTTTTTT. Protein: CASSLGGRRKLFF.